Listed here are 7 T cell receptor beta chains from one sample, sequenced in a study of cytomegalovirus exposure and HLA in healthy donors. The table came from immunoSEQ multiplex PCR; TCRdb's copy has only in-frame clones and leaves some out. Of 220,000 or so clones listed, 65% to 85% are singletons. Material: PBMCs. The receptors come from a woman under 40 in good health and CMV-seropositive.

This clone was recorded only once. This rearrangement joins TRBV30 to TRBJ1-5, with D unresolved. Germline V lookup: CDR1 GTSNPN, CDR2 SVGIG (reference sequence). The CDR3 runs 15 residues. Between the trimmed V and J ends, which lost 1 base and 4 bases, there was a span of 14 bases. Here the CDR3 reads CAWSAATGRNQPQHF. For the CDR3, the DNA is TGTGCCTGGAGTGCCGCTACGGGGAGAAATCAGCCCCAGCATTTT.

This chain's CDR3 is CASKETQYF. CDR3 sequence (DNA): TGTGCCAGCAAAGAGACCCAGTACTTC. J is TRBJ2-5 and V is TRBV30; D ambiguous. V was clipped by 8 bases and J by 3 bases, with 4 bases between them. The CDR3 spans 9 residues. Looked up from germline, CDR1 is GTSNPN and CDR2 is SVGIG (reference sequence).

The rearrangement uses TRBV30 and TRBJ1-2; 7 nucleotides line up with TRBD1. Germline V lookup: CDR1 GTSNPN, CDR2 SVGIG (reference sequence). The CDR3 is 15 amino acids. The V segment lost 5 bases and the J segment 3 bases; nucleotides outside the gene matches: 12. CDR3 in amino acids: CAWVLRGGDHYGYTF. The CDR3 bases are TGTGCCTGGGTACTTCGAGGGGGCGACCACTATGGCTACACCTTC. Filled out from reference TRBV30 and TRBJ1-2, the complete variable domain reads SQTIHQWPATLVQPVGSPLSLECTVEGTSNPNLYWYRQAAGRGLQLLFYSVGIGQISSEVPQNLSASRPQDRQFILSSKKLLLSDSGFYLCAWVLRGGDHYGYTFGSGTRLTVV.

This chain connects TRBV7-3 to TRBJ1-1, with D unclear. V gave up 2 bases and J gave up 4 bases, with 8 bases separating them. The V gene's germline CDR1 is SGHTA and CDR2 FQGTGA. This CDR3 has 13 residues. Here the CDR3 DNA reads TGTGCCAGCAGCTTAGGGGTTGGCACTGAAGCTTTCTTT. It translates to CASSLGVGTEAFF.

About this clone itself: The junction departs from germline at one end; a sequencing error may be responsible. The chain has TRBV7-7 and TRBJ2-5, with no clear D. Germline V CDR1 and CDR2: SSHAT, FNYEAQ (reference sequence). The CDR3 consists of 15 residues. CDR3 in amino acids: CASSFRLGPEETQYF. The CDR3 nucleotides are TGTGCTAGCAGCTTCCGGTTAGGGCCCGAAGAGACCCAGTACTTC.

V usage is TRBV5-1 and J usage is TRBJ2-5; 10 bases fit TRBD2. Germline lookup yields CDR1 SGHRS and CDR2 YFSETQ. The trim removed 6 bases at V and 2 bases at J, leaving 4 bases unmatched. The CDR3 consists of 14 residues. CDR3 DNA sequence: TGCGCCAGCACCATACTAGCGGGGCAAGAGACCCAGTACTTC. It is translated as CASTILAGQETQYF.

The chain uses TRBV25-1 and TRBJ1-2; weak D call: TRBD1 (6 bases). Trimming removed 7 bases from V and 1 base from J, with 7 bases in between. Germline CDR1 is MGHDK and CDR2 is SYGVNS. CDR3 size: 12 residues. CDR3 sequence (DNA): TGTGCCAGCAAGGGGGGTAACTATGGCTACACCTTC. Amino acid sequence: CASKGGNYGYTF.